This TCR beta chain was obtained from a study of blood T cell repertoires in COVID-19. Study information: Acute and convalescent COVID-19 specimens originated in the United States, Italy and Spain. Nucleic acid was either cDNA or gDNA, and it came from T cells, B-cell-depleted T cells, or PBMCs.

The assay was immunoSEQ multiplex PCR, and TCRdb's table has in-frame clones only and misses some. Of 250,000 or so clones listed, around four fifths were seen once; the top ten hold about 1.9%. CDR3 size: 13 residues. Looked up from germline, CDR1 is SGDLS and CDR2 is YYNGEE. After removal of 10 bases from V and 8 bases from J, the junction contained 11 bases not matched to a gene. This chain uses TRBV9 with TRBJ2-1; 8 bases fit TRBD2. The sample taken for sequencing was peripheral blood. The TCR sequence derives from a woman over 75 with acute or convalescent COVID-19. CDR3 residues: CAACGGPEDEQFF. The CDR3 region has the DNA TGTGCCGCTTGCGGGGGGCCGGAGGATGAGCAGTTCTTC.